The TCR beta chain under discussion was sequenced for a study of CD8+CD57+ T cells in acquired aplastic anemia (dated by TCRdb to 2017 to 2018). Notes on the research overall: Extracted DNA from sorted CD4+ and CD8+ cells averaged around 2.9 ug, ranging from 0.2 to 27.4 ug. For healthy donor samples, the average read count was roughly 9.9 million for CD4+ cells and 11.0 million for CD8+ cells.

A note on this clonotype: Its antigen is currently not known. A clone one base away is much larger, so this may be a read error.

The study deep-sequenced TCR repertoires of sorted CD4+ and CD8+ blood T cells from severe aplastic anemia patients and healthy subjects. Ficoll-Paque density gradient centrifugation was used to isolate peripheral blood mononuclear cells. CD4+ and CD8+ T cells were sorted by FACS or magnetic beads before DNA extraction. Trimming takes 11 bases off V and 11 bases off J; junction bases not matched to a gene: 29. Sequences MNHEY (CDR1) and SVGAGI (CDR2) are obtained from the germline V gene. The CDR3 has 17 amino acids, counting the end cysteine and phenylalanine. The CDR3 DNA has 51 bases and is translated from base 1. Profiling of TCR beta VDJ combinations and CDR3 sequences used genomic DNA as the template. TCR repertoire sequencing was run on an Illumina HiSeq 2000. In the paper's pipeline: TRBV/TRBJ rearrangement plots, CDR3 size and DJ length profiles, and Simpson's diversity index were used to assess repertoires. The most abundant DNA sequence in the deep sequencing data was taken as the immunodominant clone. CDR3 amino acid sequences were screened for sharing across subjects and compared with published repertoires and the VDJdb database. The public reads were quality trimmed at Q25 with fastp and then assembled into clones with MiXCR by TCRdb, keeping productive beta chains. For every CDR3 protein sequence, its rows merge into one entry that carries the most common genes and DNA. The V and J calls were determined by TCRdb, not by the authors. A total of approximately 380,000 distinct CDR3 sequences appear in this sample, 65% to 80% of them only once. The ten largest clones take up less than 4% of the sample.

The full study reports these points: Roughly 29 CD8+ CDR3 sequences were found in both patients and controls but appeared to be highly expressed in patients and within the immunodominant clones of the patients. Patients and healthy controls showed no significant difference in CD8+ Simpson's diversity (P=0.060).

This sequence originates from a human donor in good health, serving as a control. The sample consisted of sorted CD4+, CD8+, or CD8+CD57+ T cells (not recorded which) from PBMCs. The V gene is TRBV6-5 and the J gene is TRBJ1-1; 7 bases in the middle match TRBD1. This receptor carries the CDR3 CAPPQRGPHRDRGKAFF. Here is the DNA: TGTGCCCCCCCCCAAAGAGGGCCACATCGGGACAGAGGGAAGGCTTTCTTT.